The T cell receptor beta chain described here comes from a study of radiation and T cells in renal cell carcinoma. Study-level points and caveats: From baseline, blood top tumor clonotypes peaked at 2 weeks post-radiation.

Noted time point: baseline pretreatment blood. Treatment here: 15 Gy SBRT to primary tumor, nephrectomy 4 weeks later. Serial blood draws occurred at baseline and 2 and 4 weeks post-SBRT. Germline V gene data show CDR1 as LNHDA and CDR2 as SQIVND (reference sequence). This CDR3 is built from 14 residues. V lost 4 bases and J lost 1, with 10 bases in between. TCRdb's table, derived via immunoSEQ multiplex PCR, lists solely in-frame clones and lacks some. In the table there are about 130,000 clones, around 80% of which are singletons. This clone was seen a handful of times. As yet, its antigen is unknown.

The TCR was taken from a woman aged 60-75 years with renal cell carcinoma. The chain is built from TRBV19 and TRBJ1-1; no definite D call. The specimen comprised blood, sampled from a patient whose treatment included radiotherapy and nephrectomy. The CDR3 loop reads CASSTTGPNTEAFF. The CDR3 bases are TGTGCCAGTAGTACCACGGGCCCGAACACTGAAGCTTTCTTT. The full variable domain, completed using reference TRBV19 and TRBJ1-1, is DGGITQSPKYLFRKEGQNVTLSCEQNLNHDAMYWYRQDPGQGLRLIYYSQIVNDFQKGDIAEGYSVSREKKESFPLTVTSAQKNPTAFYLCASSTTGPNTEAFFGQGTRLTVV.